This T cell receptor beta chain is drawn from a study of T cell repertoires in ileal Crohn's disease. Measured with immunoSEQ multiplex PCR; TCRdb has only the in-frame clones, and not every one. This table holds more than 8,500 clones, around four fifths found once. Described time point: neoterminal ileum biopsy at postoperative endoscopy, about 6 months after surgery. V lost 0 bases and J 8 bases, leaving 5 bases between the germline ends. The V gene's germline CDR1 is SGHRS and CDR2 YFSETQ. The CDR3 length is 11 residues. This clone was counted between two and nine times. This clonotype was sampled from an adult with Crohn's disease. Specimen: ileal tissue. The V gene is TRBV5-1, the J gene TRBJ1-1; no clear D gene. CDR3 in DNA: TGCGCCAGCAGCTTGGGAGGGGAAGCTTTCTTT. Translation: CASSLGGEAFF.